These T cell receptor beta chains were read from a single sample in a study of OX40 agonist ivuxolimab in advanced cancers. Libraries were prepared by immunoSEQ multiplex PCR; TCRdb keeps only in-frame clonotypes and omits some of them. The table includes about 79,000 clones, just over 85% detected once. The sample was CD4+ or CD8+ T cells sorted from blood, taken in a trial of the OX40 agonist ivuxolimab. These receptors were collected from an adult with an advanced solid tumor such as melanoma, head and neck, liver or kidney cancer. Both conserved end residues are part of each CDR3. D genes are given only for firm matches. Only part of the rows carry a size: once, few, many, or a class if the clone is expanded.

>TRBJ2-4|NA|NA|TRBV5-4
TGTGCCAGCAGCTCCCCAACAGGGACCCGAAACATTCAGTACTTC
CASSSPTGTRNIQYF
>TRBJ2-2|TRBD1|few|TRBV7-9
TGTGCCAGCAGCTTACTACGGGGGAAACAGGGGGACACCGGGGAGCTGTTTTTT
CASSLLRGKQGDTGELFF
>TRBJ2-1|TRBD2|NA|TRBV6-5
TGTGCCAGCAGTTTACGCACTAGCGGATTCTACAATGAGCAGTTCTTC
CASSLRTSGFYNEQFF
>TRBJ2-7|NA|NA|TRBV28
TGTGCCAGCAGTTTAGGGGGTGGCTACGAGCAGTACTTC
CASSLGGGYEQYF
>TRBJ2-7|NA|once|TRBV6-6
TGTGCCAGCAGTTACTCTAGCGGTTCCTACGAGCAGTACTTC
CASSYSSGSYEQYF
>TRBJ1-1|NA|NA|TRBV7-9
TGTGCCAGCAGCTCCTACGAGGGGAACACTGAAGCTTTCTTT
CASSSYEGNTEAFF
>TRBJ2-5|NA|NA|TRBV2
TGTGCCAGCAGTGTTCTCGAAGAGACCCAGTACTTC
CASSVLEETQYF
>TRBJ2-3|TRBD2|NA|TRBV10-3
TGTGCCATCAGTGATGAGGCGCGGGAGTCGTATACGCAGTATTTT
CAISDEARESYTQYF
>TRBJ2-6|NA|NA|TRBV4-2
TGTGCCAGCAGCCAAGATAACTACGGGGGCACCGGGGCCAACGTCCTGACTTTC
CASSQDNYGGTGANVLTF
>TRBJ1-4|TRBD1|NA|TRBV30
TGTGCCTGGAGTGTAGGGGGCAACAATGAAAAACTGTTTTTT
CAWSVGGNNEKLFF
>TRBJ2-1|NA|NA|TRBV7-3
TGTGCCAGCAGCTTAATGCGGGGCAATGAGCAGTTCTTC
CASSLMRGNEQFF
>TRBJ2-3|NA|NA|TRBV4-1
TGCGCCAGCAGCCAAGGACGAGGGAGGATTTTGGATACGCAGTATTTT
CASSQGRGRILDTQYF
>TRBJ2-1|NA|NA|TRBV5-1
TGCGCCAGCAGCCCCAGGTTCGAGGATGAGCAGTTCTTC
CASSPRFEDEQFF
>TRBJ2-7|NA|NA|TRBV11-2
TGTGCCAGCAGCCAGTACGGACCGGGCTACGAGCAGTACTTC
CASSQYGPGYEQYF
>TRBJ2-4|NA|NA|TRBV10-1
TGCGCCAGCAGTGAAAGGGTCGTAGCCAAAAACATTCAGTACTTC
CASSERVVAKNIQYF
>TRBJ2-4|NA|few|TRBV11-2
TGTGCCAGCAGCTCGCAACCCGGGAGTGCCAAAAACATTCAGTACTTC
CASSSQPGSAKNIQYF
>TRBJ2-2|NA|NA|TRBV7-3
TGTGCCAGCAGCTTATTACGAGGCGGGGAGCTGTTTTTT
CASSLLRGGELFF
>TRBJ2-3|NA|NA|TRBV18
TGTGCCAGCTCACAAGTGCGGGAAACAGATACGCAGTATTTT
CASSQVRETDTQYF
>TRBJ2-2|TRBD1|NA|TRBV10-3
TGTGCCACCGGACAGGGGGCAATTGGGACCGGGGAGCTGTTTTTT
CATGQGAIGTGELFF
>TRBJ2-7|NA|NA|TRBV18
TGTGCCAGCTCACCATCGGGGGACGTTACCTACGAGCAGTACTTC
CASSPSGDVTYEQYF
>TRBJ1-3|NA|NA|TRBV5-1
TGCGCCAGCAAACCCCAGGGTAGTGGAAACACCATATATTTT
CASKPQGSGNTIYF
>TRBJ2-7|NA|NA|TRBV4-1
TGCGCCAGCAGCCAAGAACCGGGCCCTAGCTCCTACGAGCAGTACTTC
CASSQEPGPSSYEQYF
>TRBJ2-3|NA|NA|TRBV9
TGTGCCAGCACGTCAGGTTCCACAGATACGCAGTATTTT
CASTSGSTDTQYF
>TRBJ2-1|TRBD2|once|TRBV2
TGTGCGATCCAAGGGACTAGTAGTGCCTACAATGAGCAGTTCTTC
CAIQGTSSAYNEQFF
>TRBJ1-5|NA|NA|TRBV30
TGTGCCTGGAGTGTACAGGACAGCCCCAATCAGCCCCAGCATTTT
CAWSVQDSPNQPQHF
>TRBJ1-1|NA|NA|TRBV18
TGTGCCAGCTCACCACCCTCCGGGGGCGGGAGAGCTTTCTTT
CASSPPSGGGRAFF
>TRBJ2-2|NA|NA|TRBV5-4
TGTGCCAGCAGCTTGGGTCAGTTGGGCAGGGACTACACCGGGGAGCTGTTTTTT
CASSLGQLGRDYTGELFF
>TRBJ2-1|TRBD2|NA|TRBV5-1
TGCGCCAGCAGCTTCCGTCTAGCGGGACAGAATGAGCAGTTCTTC
CASSFRLAGQNEQFF
>TRBJ2-2|NA|NA|TRBV6-1
TGTGCCAGCAGTTTCCGAGAGAACACCGGGGAGCTGTTTTTT
CASSFRENTGELFF
>TRBJ1-4|NA|NA|TRBV18
TGTGCCAGCTCCCAGAGACATACAACTAATGAAAAACTGTTTTTT
CASSQRHTTNEKLFF
>TRBJ2-1|NA|NA|TRBV2
TGTGCCAGCAGTGTCTTAGGGTACAATGAGCAGTTCTTC
CASSVLGYNEQFF
>TRBJ1-5|NA|NA|TRBV10-3
TGTGCCATCAGTGCTGTATCGGAATCGCAGCCCCAGCATTTT
CAISAVSESQPQHF
>TRBJ2-2|TRBD1|once|TRBV28
TGTGCCAGCAGTAATGACAGGGGTATGGGTAACACCGGGGAGCTGTTTTTT
CASSNDRGMGNTGELFF
>TRBJ1-1|TRBD1|NA|TRBV27
TGTGCCAGCAGTTCCCCGGGACAGGGGACTTATGAAGCTTTCTTT
CASSSPGQGTYEAFF
>TRBJ2-5|TRBD2|NA|TRBV2
TGTGCCAGCAGCGAAGGACTAGCGGGAGGAGAGACCCAGTACTTC
CASSEGLAGGETQYF
>TRBJ2-1|NA|once|TRBV29-1
TGCAGCCCTGAGGGTCGGTTCTTC
CSPEGRFF
>TRBJ2-7|NA|NA|TRBV9
TGTGCCAGCAGCGCCCATCAGGGAGGTCCCTACGAGCAGTACTTC
CASSAHQGGPYEQYF
>TRBJ1-3|NA|once|TRBV14
TGTGCCAGCGGGAGTTCGAGAAACACCATATATTTT
CASGSSRNTIYF
>TRBJ2-1|TRBD2|NA|TRBV5-4
TGTGCCAGCAGCCCCTCGGGTAGCGGGAGGTGGGGCAATGAGCAGTTCTTC
CASSPSGSGRWGNEQFF
>TRBJ2-1|TRBD1|NA|TRBV9
TGTGCCAGCAGCGCCACAGGGGAAATAGTCAATGAGCAGTTCTTC
CASSATGEIVNEQFF
>TRBJ2-7|TRBD1|NA|TRBV27
TGTGCCAGCAGTTTATCAGACAGGGGTCTTGGGGAGCAGTACTTC
CASSLSDRGLGEQYF
>TRBJ2-3|TRBD1|NA|TRBV9
TGTGCCAGCAGCGCACGACAGGGGGCGGGCACAGATACGCAGTATTTT
CASSARQGAGTDTQYF